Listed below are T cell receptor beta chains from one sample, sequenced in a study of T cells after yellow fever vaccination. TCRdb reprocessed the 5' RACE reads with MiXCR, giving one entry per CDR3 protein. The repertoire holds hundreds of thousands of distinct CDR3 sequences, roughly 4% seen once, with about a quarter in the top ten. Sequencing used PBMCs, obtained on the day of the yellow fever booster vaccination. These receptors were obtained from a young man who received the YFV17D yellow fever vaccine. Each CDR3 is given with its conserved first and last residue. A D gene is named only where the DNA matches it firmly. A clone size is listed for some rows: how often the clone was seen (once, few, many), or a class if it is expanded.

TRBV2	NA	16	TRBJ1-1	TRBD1	CASSMTGGSGNTEAFF	TGTGCCAGCAGTATGACAGGGGGCTCGGGGAACACTGAAGCTTTCTTT
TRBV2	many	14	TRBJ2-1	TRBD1	CASGDSEYANEQFF	TGTGCCAGCGGGGACAGTGAGTATGCCAATGAGCAGTTCTTC
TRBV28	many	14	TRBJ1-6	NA	CASHPTRAGSPLHF	TGTGCCAGCCATCCGACTAGGGCTGGGTCACCCCTCCACTTT
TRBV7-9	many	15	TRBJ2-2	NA	CASSFPSSEDGELFF	TGTGCCAGCAGCTTCCCCTCTAGCGAAGACGGGGAGCTGTTTTTT
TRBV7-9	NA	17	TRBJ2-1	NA	CASSEPFGGPLDNEQFF	TGTGCCAGCAGCGAACCCTTCGGCGGGCCATTGGACAATGAGCAGTTCTTC
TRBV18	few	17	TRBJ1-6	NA	CASSPVLAGPYNSPLHF	TGTGCCAGCTCACCAGTTCTTGCGGGGCCCTATAATTCACCCCTCCACTTT
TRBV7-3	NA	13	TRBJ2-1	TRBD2	CASSTTSPGEQFF	TGTGCCAGCAGCACGACTAGCCCCGGGGAGCAGTTCTTC
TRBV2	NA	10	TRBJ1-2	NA	CASSERQELF	TGTGCCAGCAGTGAAAGGCAGGAGCTCTTC
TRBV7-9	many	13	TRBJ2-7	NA	CASSQWGPGEQYF	TGTGCCAGCAGCCAATGGGGACCAGGGGAGCAGTACTTC
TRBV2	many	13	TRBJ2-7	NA	CASSEPFEDEQYF	TGTGCCAGCAGTGAGCCCTTCGAGGACGAGCAGTACTTC
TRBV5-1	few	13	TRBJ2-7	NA	CASTQESSYEQYF	TGCGCCAGCACCCAGGAAAGCTCCTACGAGCAGTACTTC
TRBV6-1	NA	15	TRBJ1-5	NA	CASSAHPGPNQPQHF	TGTGCCAGCAGTGCCCACCCGGGTCCGAATCAGCCCCAGCATTTT
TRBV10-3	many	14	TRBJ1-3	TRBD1	CAISLGQGGNTIYF	TGTGCCATCAGTCTTGGACAGGGTGGAAACACCATATATTTT
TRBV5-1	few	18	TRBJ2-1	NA	CASSLRGDGGRGDNEQFF	TGCGCCAGCAGCTTGAGAGGTGACGGCGGGCGTGGGGACAATGAGCAGTTCTTC
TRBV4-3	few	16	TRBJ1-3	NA	CASSHYPTGAGNTIYF	TGCGCCAGCAGCCATTACCCGACGGGGGCTGGAAACACCATATATTTT